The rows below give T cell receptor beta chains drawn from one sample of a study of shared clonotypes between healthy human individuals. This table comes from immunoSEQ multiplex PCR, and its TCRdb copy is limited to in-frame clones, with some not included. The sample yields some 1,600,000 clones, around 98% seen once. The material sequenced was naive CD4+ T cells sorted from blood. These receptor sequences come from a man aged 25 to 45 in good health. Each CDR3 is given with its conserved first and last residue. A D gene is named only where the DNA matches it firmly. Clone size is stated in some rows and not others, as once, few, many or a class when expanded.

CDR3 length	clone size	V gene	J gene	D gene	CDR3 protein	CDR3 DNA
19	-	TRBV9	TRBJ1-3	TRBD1	CASSVTLAPTGDSGNTIYF	TGTGCCAGCAGCGTAACCCTCGCGCCAACAGGGGACTCTGGAAACACCATATATTTT
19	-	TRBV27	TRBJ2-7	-	CASSQRGSNRILASYEQYF	TGTGCCAGCAGTCAGAGAGGGTCCAATAGGATCCTCGCCTCCTACGAGCAGTACTTC
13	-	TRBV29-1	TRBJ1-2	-	CSVGTSPNYGYTF	TGCAGCGTTGGTACCAGCCCTAACTATGGCTACACCTTC
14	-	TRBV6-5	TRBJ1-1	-	CASSLRQVNTEAFF	TGTGCCAGCAGTCTCAGACAAGTTAACACTGAAGCTTTCTTT
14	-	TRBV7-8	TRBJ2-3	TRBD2	CASTLAGSTDTQYF	TGTGCCAGCACACTAGCGGGATCCACAGATACGCAGTATTTT
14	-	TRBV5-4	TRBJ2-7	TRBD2	CASSWPGRGNEQYF	TGTGCCAGCAGCTGGCCGGGGAGGGGTAACGAGCAGTACTTC
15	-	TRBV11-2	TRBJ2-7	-	CASSLRKIMIYEQYF	TGTGCCAGCAGCTTACGGAAGATCATGATCTACGAGCAGTACTTC
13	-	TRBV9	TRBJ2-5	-	CASSVEPTETQYF	TGTGCCAGCAGCGTAGAACCAACTGAGACCCAGTACTTC
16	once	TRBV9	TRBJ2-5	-	CASSVGVTDGKETQYF	TGTGCCAGCAGCGTAGGGGTGACCGACGGCAAAGAGACCCAGTACTTC
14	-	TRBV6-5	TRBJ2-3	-	CASSYSTPPDTQYF	TGTGCCAGCAGTTACTCGACTCCCCCAGATACGCAGTATTTT
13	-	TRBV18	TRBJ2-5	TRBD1	CASSRDRQETQYF	TGTGCCAGCTCCCGGGACAGGCAAGAGACCCAGTACTTC
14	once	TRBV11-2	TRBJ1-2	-	CASSLVSESYGYTF	TGTGCCAGCAGCTTAGTCTCGGAATCTTATGGCTACACCTTC
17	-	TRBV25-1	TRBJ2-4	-	CASSEYKNGEGGYIQYF	TGTGCCAGCAGTGAATATAAGAACGGAGAGGGCGGATACATTCAGTACTTC
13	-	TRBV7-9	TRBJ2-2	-	CASSLVQTGELFF	TGTGCCAGCAGCTTAGTTCAAACCGGGGAGCTGTTTTTT
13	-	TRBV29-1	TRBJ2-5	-	CSVEGRRQETQYF	TGCAGCGTTGAAGGGAGGCGGCAAGAGACCCAGTACTTC
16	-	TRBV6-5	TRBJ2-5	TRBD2	CASSYSASGSVGTQYF	TGTGCCAGCAGTTACTCAGCCAGCGGGAGTGTAGGGACCCAGTACTTC
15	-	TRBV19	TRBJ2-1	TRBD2	CASSIPSGRAREQFF	TGTGCCAGTAGTATTCCTAGCGGGAGGGCCCGGGAGCAGTTCTTC
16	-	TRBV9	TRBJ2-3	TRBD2	CASSVALAGHRYTQYF	TGTGCCAGCAGCGTAGCTCTAGCGGGCCATCGGTATACGCAGTATTTT
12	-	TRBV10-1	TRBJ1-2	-	CASSDGYYGYTF	TGCGCCAGCAGTGACGGGTACTATGGCTACACCTTC
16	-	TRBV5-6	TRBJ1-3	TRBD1	CASSRRQGRSGNTIYF	TGTGCCAGCAGCCGACGACAGGGGAGGTCTGGAAACACCATATATTTT
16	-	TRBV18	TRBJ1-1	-	CASSPGRGMANTEAFF	TGTGCCAGCTCCCCCGGCCGGGGGATGGCGAACACTGAAGCTTTCTTT
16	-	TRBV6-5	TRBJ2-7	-	CASSYDSSPRSYEQYF	TGTGCCAGCAGTTATGATTCCAGTCCGCGGTCCTACGAGCAGTACTTC
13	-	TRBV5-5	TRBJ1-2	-	CASSLADLYGYTF	TGTGCCAGCAGCTTAGCAGACCTCTATGGCTACACCTTC
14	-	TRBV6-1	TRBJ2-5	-	CASSEGRPQETQYF	TGTGCCAGCAGTGAAGGGCGGCCGCAAGAGACCCAGTACTTC
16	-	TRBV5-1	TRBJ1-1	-	CASSLGLTRVYTEAFF	TGCGCCAGCAGCTTGGGGCTGACCCGGGTATACACTGAAGCTTTCTTT